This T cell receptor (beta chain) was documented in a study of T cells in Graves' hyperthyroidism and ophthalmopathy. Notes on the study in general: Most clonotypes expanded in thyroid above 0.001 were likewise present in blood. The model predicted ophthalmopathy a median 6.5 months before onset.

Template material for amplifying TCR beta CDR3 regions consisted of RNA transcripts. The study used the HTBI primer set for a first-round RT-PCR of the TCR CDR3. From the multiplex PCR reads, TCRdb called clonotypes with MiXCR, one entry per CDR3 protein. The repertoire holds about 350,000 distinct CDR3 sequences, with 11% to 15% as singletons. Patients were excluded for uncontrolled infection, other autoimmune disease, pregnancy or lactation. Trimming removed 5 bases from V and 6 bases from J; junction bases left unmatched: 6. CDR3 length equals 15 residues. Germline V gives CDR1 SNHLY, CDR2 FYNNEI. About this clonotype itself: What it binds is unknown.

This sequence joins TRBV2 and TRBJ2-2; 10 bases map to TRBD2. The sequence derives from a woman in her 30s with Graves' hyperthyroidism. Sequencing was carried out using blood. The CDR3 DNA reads TGTGCCAGCAGTCCGGAAGCGGGAGGGCCCGGGGAGCTGTTTTTT. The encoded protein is CASSPEAGGPGELFF. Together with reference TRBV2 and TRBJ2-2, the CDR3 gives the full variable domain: EPEVTQTPSHQVTQMGQEVILRCVPISNHLYFYWYRQILGQKVEFLVSFYNNEISEKSEIFDDQFSVERPDGSNFTLKIRSTKLEDSAMYFCASSPEAGGPGELFFGEGSRLTVL.